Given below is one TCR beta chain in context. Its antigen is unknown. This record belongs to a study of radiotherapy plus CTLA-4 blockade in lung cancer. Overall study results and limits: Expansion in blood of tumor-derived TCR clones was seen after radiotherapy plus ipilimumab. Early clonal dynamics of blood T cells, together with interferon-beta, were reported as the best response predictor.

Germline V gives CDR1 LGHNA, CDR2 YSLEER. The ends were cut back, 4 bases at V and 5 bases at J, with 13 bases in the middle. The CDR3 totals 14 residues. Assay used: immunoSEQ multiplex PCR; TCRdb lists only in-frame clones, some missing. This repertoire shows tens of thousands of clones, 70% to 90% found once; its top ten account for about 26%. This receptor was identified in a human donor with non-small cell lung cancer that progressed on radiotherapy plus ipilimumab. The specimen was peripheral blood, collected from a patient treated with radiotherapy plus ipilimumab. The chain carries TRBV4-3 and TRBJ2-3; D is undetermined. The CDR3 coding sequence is TGCGCCAGCAGCCCCAACGGAGCGAAAGATACGCAGTATTTT. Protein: CASSPNGAKDTQYF.